This T cell receptor beta chain appears in the sequencing data of a study of T cells in Graves' hyperthyroidism and ophthalmopathy. Notes on the study in general: Also found in blood were most expanded thyroid clonotypes above 0.001. In the analysis, a 13 V-J model separated ophthalmopathy from stable hyperthyroidism.

The CDR3 spans 14 residues. The V segment lost 10 bases and the J segment 3 bases; nucleotides outside the gene matches: 11. Germline V gene lookup returns CDR1 MDHEN and CDR2 SYDVKM. TCR beta CDR3 sequences were amplified from RNA transcripts. TCR CDR3 underwent first-round RT-PCR with the HTBI primer set. TCRdb recomputed calls from the multiplex PCR reads with MiXCR, one row per CDR3 protein. The data hold about 250,000 distinct CDR3 sequences, with roughly 20% observed a single time. Ten or more counts support this clonotype. Its specificity is not known. Material: blood. The chain has TRBV28 and TRBJ2-7, with 8 bases matching TRBD2. The sequence was collected from a man between 25 and 39 years old with Graves' ophthalmopathy. The CDR3 reads CATEERELRYEQYF. The CDR3 nucleotides are TGTGCCACCGAGGAGCGGGAGCTCCGCTACGAGCAGTACTTC.